The 17 T cell receptor beta chains presented below share a single source sample, sequenced in a study of regulatory T cells in long-lasting Graves disease. Documented time point: persistent/refractory GD, antithyroid drugs over 5 years with positive TRAb. From RNA extracted from PBMCs, the TCR library was made. Building the TCR beta libraries relied on iRepertoire HTBI primers, and CDR3 regions underwent Arm-PCR. Using its own MiXCR run on the multiplex PCR reads, TCRdb lists one record per CDR3 protein. The sample consists of about 400,000 distinct CDR3 sequences, under 25% of them appearing once. This sample comprised peripheral blood mononuclear cells (PBMCs), obtained when the disease was refractory, from a patient treated with antithyroid drugs. The source of these receptors is a female donor with Graves disease.

This clonotype has a count of ten or more. V is TRBV11-2 and J is TRBJ1-1, with 7 nucleotides matching TRBD1. Germline assignment: CDR1 SGHAT and CDR2 FQNNGV. This CDR3 has 14 amino acids. Germline trimming cut 5 bases from V and 4 bases from J; bases unmatched to any gene: 7. CDR3 protein: CASSTPTGSTEAFF. The CDR3 DNA sequence: TGTGCCAGCAGCACCCCGACAGGGAGCACTGAAGCTTTCTTT.

The table lists this clonotype with many counts. V is TRBV12-3 or TRBV12-4 and J is TRBJ1-1; 7 positions match TRBD1. The CDR3 extends over 14 amino acids. Trimming at V came to 3 bases and at J to 7 bases, leaving 8 bases not matched to a gene. The DNA of the CDR3 is TGTGCCAGCAGTTTGGATCTGGGGACAGATGAAGCTTTCTTT. It specifies CASSLDLGTDEAFF.

At least ten counts were recorded for this clonotype. The chain uses TRBV28 and TRBJ2-7; TRBD1 matches 8 bases. The CDR3 is 16 residues long. The V gene end was trimmed by 2 bases and the J gene end by 7 bases; junction bases not matched to a gene: 13. Germline CDR1 reads MDHEN; CDR2 reads SYDVKM. CDR3 in DNA: TGTGCCAGCAGTTTAATGGTCCCCCGGACAGGGAGGGAGCAGTACTTC. Its translation is CASSLMVPRTGREQYF.

This chain joins TRBV11-2 and TRBJ2-2; D not resolved. The CDR3 is 17 residues long. V shed 5 bases and J shed 0 bases, with 16 bases lying between them. CDR1 and CDR2 (germline): SGHAT, FQNNGV. The CDR3 here is CASSHYPQVSNTGELFF. The CDR3 nucleotides are TGTGCCAGCAGCCACTACCCCCAGGTATCGAACACCGGGGAGCTGTTTTTT.

This clonotype was seen once. This chain uses TRBV6-2 or TRBV6-3 with TRBJ2-7; D may match TRBD1 or TRBD2 (5 bases each). Germline V gives CDR1 MNHEY, CDR2 SVGEGT. Deletions cut 0 bases from V and 6 bases from J, with 15 bases between. The CDR3 runs 15 residues. CDR3 nucleotide sequence: TGTGCCAGCAGTTACTCCCCGCCGGCAGGGAGCGAGCAGTACTTC. Amino acids: CASSYSPPAGSEQYF.

The J gene is TRBJ1-1, the V gene TRBV7-3; possibly TRBD1 for D (5 bases). Germline V gene data show CDR1 as SGHTA and CDR2 as FQGTGA. CDR3 length: 14 amino acids. V lost 3 bases, J lost 4 bases, and 12 bases lay in between. This CDR3 is CASSLLGAGTEAFF. CDR3 sequence (DNA): TGTGCCAGCAGCTTGCTCGGGGCCGGCACTGAAGCTTTCTTT.

V is TRBV7-1 and J is TRBJ1-4, with D possibly being TRBD1 (6 bases). Being an ORF, TRBV7-1 has a function that is uncertain. Trimming took off 2 bases at V and 7 bases at J, with 23 bases between the two ends. CDR3 size: 18 residues. DNA for the CDR3: TGTGCCAGCAGCTCACCAACAGGGAGTCCCGAGACGAGTGAAAAACTGTTTTTT. Translating gives CASSSPTGSPETSEKLFF.

About this clonotype: A much larger clone sits a single nucleotide away, making a read error possible. V usage is TRBV6-5 and J usage is TRBJ1-2, with D perhaps matching TRBD1 (5 bases). Germline-derived CDR1 and CDR2 are MNHEY and SVGAGI. This CDR3 has 13 residues. This CDR3 reads CASSYSGLYGYAF. The DNA of the CDR3 is TGTGCCAGCAGTTACTCGGGGCTCTATGGCTACGCCTTC.

This clonotype was found many times. The J gene is TRBJ1-1, the V gene TRBV2, with D unresolved. This CDR3 is 14 amino acids long. Germline CDR1 is SNHLY and CDR2 is FYNNEI. The V end was cut by 4 bases, the J end by 1 base, with 10 bases between. In DNA form, the CDR3 reads TGTGCCAGCAGTGCTCGGGATCAGAACACTGAAGCTTTCTTT. Residues: CASSARDQNTEAFF.

The genes are TRBV29-1 and TRBJ2-4; D call uncertain. V was shortened by 2 bases and J by 5 bases, with 10 bases between the two germline ends. The germline V gene encodes CDR1 SQVTM and CDR2 ANQGSEA. The CDR3 is 13 amino acids. CDR3 in DNA: TGCAGCGTTGAATTTGAAGGGCAAAACATTCAGTACTTC. As protein: CSVEFEGQNIQYF.

This clonotype was recorded a few times. V and J are TRBV11-2 and TRBJ2-7, with TRBD2 matching over 8 bases. The CDR3 totals 14 residues. Germline loops: CDR1 SGHAT, CDR2 FQNNGV. V lost 5 bases and J lost 6; bases outside the gene matches: 9. CDR3 sequence (DNA): TGTGCCAGCAGCCTCTCGGGGGGGGGGGGCGAGCAGTACTTC. It specifies CASSLSGGGGEQYF.

At least ten counts were recorded for this clonotype. In DNA, the CDR3 is TGTGCCAGCTCACCACCAGAGAACACTGAAGCTTTCTTT. Amino acids: CASSPPENTEAFF. V gene TRBV18 combines with J gene TRBJ1-1; D remains unclear. The V gene lost 0 bases and the J gene lost 1 base, with 3 bases spanning the gap. The CDR3 extends over 13 amino acids. Germline values: CDR1 KGHSH, CDR2 LQKENI.

This clonotype has at least ten counts. The rearrangement joins TRBV6-5 to TRBJ2-7, with D hard to call. The length of the CDR3 is 16 residues. Germline V CDR1 and CDR2: MNHEY, SVGAGI. V dropped 3 bases and J dropped 0 bases, with 15 bases sitting between them. CDR3 bases: TGTGCCAGCAGTTATGGCCCTCCCGGCACCTCCTACGAGCAGTACTTC. Its translation is CASSYGPPGTSYEQYF.

This sequence joins TRBV6-1 and TRBJ1-6, with 9 bases that match TRBD1. CDR3 size: 14 residues. Per germline, CDR1 MNHNS and CDR2 SASEGT. J lost 8 bases, V lost 8 bases, and 7 bases had no gene match. CDR3 in amino acids: CASSPGQGYSPLHF. The DNA for the CDR3 is TGTGCCAGCTCCCCGGGACAGGGATATTCACCCCTCCACTTT.

This clonotype was recorded at least ten times. This chain links TRBV5-6 with TRBJ1-1; TRBD1 matches 7 bases. J gave up 4 bases and V 4 bases, and 7 bases lay outside the gene matches. CDR1 and CDR2 (germline): SGHDT, YYEEEE. The length of the CDR3 is 14 residues. The DNA of the CDR3 is TGTGCCAGCAGCCCGGGACAGAGGGGCACTGAAGCTTTCTTT. Translating it yields CASSPGQRGTEAFF.

The rearrangement links TRBV7-3 to TRBJ2-5; D perhaps matches TRBD1 (6 bases). With 5 bases removed from V and 7 bases from J, the gap between germline ends came to 26 bases. The CDR3 runs to 17 residues. CDR1 SGHTA and CDR2 FQGTGA come from the germline V gene. The CDR3 nucleotides are TGTGCCAGCAGCCTAAAACCCACCGAGGACAGTCGGGGGACCCAGTACTTC. Translating gives CASSLKPTEDSRGTQYF.

This clonotype was detected many times. This CDR3 is CASTPRARETQYF. In DNA, the CDR3 is TGTGCCAGCACCCCTCGGGCTCGGGAGACCCAGTACTTC. The V gene is TRBV11-1, the J gene TRBJ2-5, with D uncertain. In germline, CDR1 is SGHAT, CDR2 FQDESV (reference sequence). Trimming took off 7 bases at V and 5 bases at J, with 14 bases between the two ends. This CDR3 is 13 amino acids long. Filled out from reference TRBV11-1 and TRBJ2-5, the complete variable domain reads EAEVAQSPRYKITEKSQAVAFWCDPISGHATLYWYRQILGQGPELLVQFQDESVVDDSQLPKDRFSAERLKGVDSTLKIQPAELGDSAMYLCASTPRARETQYFGPGTRLLVL.